This TCR beta chain stems from a study of blood T cell repertoires in COVID-19. Study context: PBMCs, B-cell-depleted T cells, or T cells were the source of the cDNA or gDNA that made up the material.

CDR3 length: 12 residues. V lost 6 bases, J lost 14 bases, and 17 bases lay in between. Germline CDR1 is SGHAT and CDR2 is FQNNGV. Clones were read by immunoSEQ multiplex PCR, and TCRdb kept only the in-frame ones, dropping some. The sample consists of around 170,000 clones, roughly 90% of them appearing once. The sample was peripheral blood. The rearrangement uses TRBV11-2 and TRBJ2-1; D perhaps matches TRBD1 (6 bases). The sequence was collected from a man aged 55 to 70 with acute or convalescent COVID-19. The CDR3 reads CASRGYRDRKFF. CDR3 bases: TGTGCCAGCAGAGGATACAGGGACCGTAAGTTCTTC.